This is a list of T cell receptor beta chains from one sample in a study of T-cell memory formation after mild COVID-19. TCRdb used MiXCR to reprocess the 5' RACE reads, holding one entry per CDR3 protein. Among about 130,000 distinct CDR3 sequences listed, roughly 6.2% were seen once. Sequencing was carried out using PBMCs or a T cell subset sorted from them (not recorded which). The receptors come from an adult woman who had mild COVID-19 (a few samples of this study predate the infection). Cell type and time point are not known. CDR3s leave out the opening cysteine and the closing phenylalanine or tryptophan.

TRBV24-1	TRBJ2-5	ATSSRRGRETQY
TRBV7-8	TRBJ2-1	ASSSTFLGTGGYNEQF
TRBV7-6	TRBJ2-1	ASSLGFRGRYNEQF
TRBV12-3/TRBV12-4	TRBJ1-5	ASSQQGFPNQPQH
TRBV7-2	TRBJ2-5	ASSPWGTGGLGETQY
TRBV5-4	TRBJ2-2	ASSASRGELF
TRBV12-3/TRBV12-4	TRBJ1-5	ASARSGDTQPQH
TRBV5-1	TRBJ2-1	ASSLVPTSGGYNEQF
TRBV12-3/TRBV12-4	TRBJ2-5	ASRSRTGEGETQY
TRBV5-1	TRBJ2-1	ASSNSPRGYNEQF
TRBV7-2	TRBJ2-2	ASSSGSVTGELF
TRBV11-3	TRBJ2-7	ASSVTGYEQY
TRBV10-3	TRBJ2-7	AISESQGSSEQY
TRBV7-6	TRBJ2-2	ASSLSLGGLPGELF
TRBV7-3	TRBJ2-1	ASSPAGTPNEQF
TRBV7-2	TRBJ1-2	ASTRTPGNYGYT
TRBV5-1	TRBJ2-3	ASSGTVAGTGDTQY
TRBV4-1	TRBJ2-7	ASSRGGSGVLYEQY
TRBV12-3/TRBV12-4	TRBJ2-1	ASSLGGSVQNEQF
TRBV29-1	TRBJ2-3	SASLATDTQY
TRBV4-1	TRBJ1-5	ASSQARGTQPQH
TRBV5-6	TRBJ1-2	ASSLNRAEAYGYT
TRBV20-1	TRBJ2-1	SASGRRNEQF
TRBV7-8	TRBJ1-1	ASSSGNRGRTEAF
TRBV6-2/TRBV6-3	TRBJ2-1	ASSYLAGVRNEQF
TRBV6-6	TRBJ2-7	ASSYDNLGPYEQY
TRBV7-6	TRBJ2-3	ASSLRGAGDTQY
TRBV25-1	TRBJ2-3	ASSEAGGYTDTQY
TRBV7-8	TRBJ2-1	ASSPPSGIAYNEQF
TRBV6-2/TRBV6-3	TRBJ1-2	ASSYSKRGAGYGYT